Listed below are T cell receptor beta chains from one sample, sequenced in a study of OX40 agonist ivuxolimab in advanced cancers. This table comes from immunoSEQ multiplex PCR, and its TCRdb copy is limited to in-frame clones, with some not included. The table has about 76,000 clones, roughly nine tenths seen once. The sequencing used CD4+ or CD8+ T cells sorted from blood, collected in a trial of the OX40 agonist ivuxolimab. The receptor set was obtained from an adult with an advanced solid tumor such as melanoma, head and neck, liver or kidney cancer. CDR3s include the opening cysteine and the closing phenylalanine or tryptophan. A D gene is named only where the DNA matches it firmly. Rows may omit the clone size; those that give it use once, few, many or a size class.

v_call: TRBV6-5; d_call: NA; clone_size: NA; j_call: TRBJ2-2; cdr3_aa: CASSRGPHTGELFF; cdr3_nt: TGTGCCAGCAGCCGCGGGCCCCACACCGGGGAGCTGTTTTTT
v_call: TRBV5-1; d_call: TRBD2; clone_size: NA; j_call: TRBJ2-5; cdr3_aa: CASSLVRSGGQETQYF; cdr3_nt: TGCGCCAGCAGCTTGGTGCGTAGCGGGGGCCAAGAGACCCAGTACTTC
v_call: TRBV15; d_call: NA; clone_size: NA; j_call: TRBJ2-3; cdr3_aa: CATRLHYTQYF; cdr3_nt: TGTGCCACCCGCCTACACTATACGCAGTATTTT
v_call: TRBV15; d_call: TRBD1; clone_size: NA; j_call: TRBJ1-6; cdr3_aa: CATSQWTGVNSPLHF; cdr3_nt: TGTGCCACCAGCCAATGGACAGGGGTGAATTCACCCCTCCACTTT
v_call: TRBV5-6; d_call: NA; clone_size: NA; j_call: TRBJ1-5; cdr3_aa: CASSLRNRADQPQHF; cdr3_nt: TGTGCCAGCAGCTTGAGAAACAGGGCCGACCAGCCCCAGCATTTT
v_call: TRBV7-2; d_call: NA; clone_size: NA; j_call: TRBJ2-1; cdr3_aa: CAAGRDLNEQFF; cdr3_nt: TGTGCCGCGGGGCGGGATCTCAATGAGCAGTTCTTC
v_call: TRBV9; d_call: NA; clone_size: NA; j_call: TRBJ2-7; cdr3_aa: CASSVGAGTYEQYF; cdr3_nt: TGTGCCAGCAGCGTAGGTGCAGGGACCTACGAGCAGTACTTC
v_call: TRBV28; d_call: NA; clone_size: NA; j_call: TRBJ2-1; cdr3_aa: CASSLTVAEQFF; cdr3_nt: TGTGCCAGCAGTTTGACAGTAGCCGAGCAGTTCTTC
v_call: TRBV19; d_call: NA; clone_size: NA; j_call: TRBJ2-1; cdr3_aa: CASSTLPSHVFNEQFF; cdr3_nt: TGTGCTAGTAGTACCCTGCCATCCCACGTCTTCAATGAGCAGTTCTTC
v_call: TRBV5-1; d_call: TRBD1; clone_size: NA; j_call: TRBJ1-1; cdr3_aa: CAGRIGDRNTEAFF; cdr3_nt: TGCGCCGGCCGGATTGGGGACAGGAACACTGAAGCTTTCTTT
v_call: TRBV18; d_call: NA; clone_size: NA; j_call: TRBJ2-7; cdr3_aa: CASSPGDYEQYF; cdr3_nt: TGTGCCAGCTCACCGGGGGATTACGAGCAGTACTTC
v_call: TRBV5-4; d_call: NA; clone_size: NA; j_call: TRBJ2-1; cdr3_aa: CASSFGTDEQFF; cdr3_nt: TGTGCCAGCAGCTTCGGGACGGATGAGCAGTTCTTC
v_call: TRBV18; d_call: NA; clone_size: few; j_call: TRBJ1-2; cdr3_aa: CASSPQETYGYTF; cdr3_nt: TGTGCCAGCTCACCACAGGAGACCTATGGCTACACCTTC
v_call: TRBV27; d_call: NA; clone_size: few; j_call: TRBJ1-5; cdr3_aa: CASSSGDSNQPQHF; cdr3_nt: TGTGCCAGCAGTTCGGGGGATAGCAATCAGCCCCAGCATTTT
v_call: TRBV4-1; d_call: TRBD2; clone_size: NA; j_call: TRBJ2-1; cdr3_aa: CASSSYPPVPTSGGSYNEQFF; cdr3_nt: TGCGCCAGCAGCTCCTACCCCCCAGTCCCAACTAGCGGAGGTTCCTACAATGAGCAGTTCTTC
v_call: TRBV12-5; d_call: TRBD2; clone_size: NA; j_call: TRBJ2-1; cdr3_aa: CASAPGRLAVEQFF; cdr3_nt: TGTGCTAGTGCCCCGGGGCGTCTAGCGGTTGAGCAGTTCTTC
v_call: TRBV30; d_call: NA; clone_size: few; j_call: TRBJ1-2; cdr3_aa: CAWSPLSGGYTF; cdr3_nt: TGTGCCTGGAGTCCACTGAGTGGGGGCTACACCTTC
v_call: TRBV4-1; d_call: NA; clone_size: NA; j_call: TRBJ2-5; cdr3_aa: CASSVGRGWEQYF; cdr3_nt: TGCGCCAGCAGCGTCGGGCGCGGCTGGGAGCAGTACTTC
v_call: TRBV27; d_call: NA; clone_size: NA; j_call: TRBJ1-2; cdr3_aa: CASSRALAYGYTF; cdr3_nt: TGTGCCAGCAGCCGGGCCTTAGCCTATGGCTACACCTTC
v_call: TRBV27; d_call: NA; clone_size: NA; j_call: TRBJ1-5; cdr3_aa: CASSFMPFPGGQPQHF; cdr3_nt: TGTGCCAGCAGTTTTATGCCCTTTCCCGGCGGGCAGCCCCAGCATTTT
v_call: TRBV7-3; d_call: NA; clone_size: NA; j_call: TRBJ1-1; cdr3_aa: CASSPGGGRGEAFF; cdr3_nt: TGTGCCAGCAGCCCGGGTGGGGGCCGAGGGGAAGCTTTCTTT
v_call: TRBV27; d_call: NA; clone_size: NA; j_call: TRBJ2-1; cdr3_aa: CASLRVGGYNEQFF; cdr3_nt: TGTGCCAGCCTTCGGGTAGGGGGTTACAATGAGCAGTTCTTC
v_call: TRBV7-9; d_call: TRBD1; clone_size: few; j_call: TRBJ2-7; cdr3_aa: CASSVGQDLSYEQYF; cdr3_nt: TGTGCCAGCAGCGTAGGACAGGACCTATCCTACGAGCAGTACTTC
v_call: TRBV6-4; d_call: TRBD2; clone_size: few; j_call: TRBJ2-7; cdr3_aa: CASSDYSGRSYEQYF; cdr3_nt: TGTGCCAGCAGTGACTATAGCGGGCGCTCCTACGAGCAGTACTTC
v_call: TRBV30; d_call: NA; clone_size: NA; j_call: TRBJ2-2; cdr3_aa: CAWKRTAGLGTGELFF; cdr3_nt: TGTGCCTGGAAGAGGACGGCGGGGCTGGGGACCGGGGAGCTGTTTTTT
v_call: TRBV7-9; d_call: NA; clone_size: NA; j_call: TRBJ1-4; cdr3_aa: CASTKTDGNEKLFF; cdr3_nt: TGTGCCAGCACCAAAACGGACGGTAATGAAAAACTGTTTTTT
v_call: TRBV30; d_call: NA; clone_size: NA; j_call: TRBJ2-4; cdr3_aa: CAWSGGSKNIQYF; cdr3_nt: TGTGCCTGGAGTGGGGGGTCCAAAAACATTCAGTACTTC